The entry that follows covers one TCR beta chain sequence. No antigen is known for it. This sample was included in a study of shared clonotypes between healthy human individuals. The overall study: There were three CD4 naive, three CD4 memory, two CD8 naive and one CD8 memory plates per donor. Study results and caveats: Non-shared clonotypes displayed generation probabilities falling below those of clonotypes present in all four donors.

CDR1 is SGHRS and CDR2 is YFSETQ in the germline V gene. Deletions cut 3 bases from V and 0 bases from J, with 10 bases between. CDR3 length: 15 residues. Template for every sorted-subset replicate PCR totaled roughly 210 ng DNA, tens of thousands of T cell genomes. TCRdb keeps only in-frame clones here, not all; method: immunoSEQ multiplex PCR. The table lists about 2.1 million clones, 93% of them singletons. Selected positively for CCR7 and CD45RO-negative, naive CD8 cells excluded terminally differentiated effector memory CD45RA+ cells. The genes are TRBV5-1 and TRBJ2-1; TRBD1 might be the D (6 bases). Sequencing was performed on naive CD8+ T cells from PBMCs. This clonotype was obtained from a man aged 18 to 30 in good health. Some clones in this sample may be carry-over from other donors' samples. As DNA, the CDR3 is TGCGCCAGCAGCTCGACAGGCCCCTCCTACAATGAGCAGTTCTTC. It encodes CASSSTGPSYNEQFF.